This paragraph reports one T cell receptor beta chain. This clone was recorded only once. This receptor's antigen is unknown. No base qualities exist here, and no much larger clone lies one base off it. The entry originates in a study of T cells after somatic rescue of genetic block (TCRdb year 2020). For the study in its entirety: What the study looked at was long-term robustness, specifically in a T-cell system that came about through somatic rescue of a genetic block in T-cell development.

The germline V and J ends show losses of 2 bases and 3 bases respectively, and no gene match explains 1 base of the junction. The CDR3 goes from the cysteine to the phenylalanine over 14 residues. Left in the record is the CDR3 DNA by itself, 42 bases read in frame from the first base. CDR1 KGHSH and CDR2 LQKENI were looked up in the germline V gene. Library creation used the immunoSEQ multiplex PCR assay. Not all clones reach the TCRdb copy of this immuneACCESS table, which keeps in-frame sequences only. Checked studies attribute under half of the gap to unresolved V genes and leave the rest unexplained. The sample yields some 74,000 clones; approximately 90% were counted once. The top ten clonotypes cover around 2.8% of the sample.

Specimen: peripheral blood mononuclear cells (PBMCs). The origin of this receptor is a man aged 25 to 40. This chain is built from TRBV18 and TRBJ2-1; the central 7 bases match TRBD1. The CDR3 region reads CASSPTGVYNEQFF. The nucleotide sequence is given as TGTGCCAGCTCACCAACAGGGGTCTACAATGAGCAGTTCTTC.